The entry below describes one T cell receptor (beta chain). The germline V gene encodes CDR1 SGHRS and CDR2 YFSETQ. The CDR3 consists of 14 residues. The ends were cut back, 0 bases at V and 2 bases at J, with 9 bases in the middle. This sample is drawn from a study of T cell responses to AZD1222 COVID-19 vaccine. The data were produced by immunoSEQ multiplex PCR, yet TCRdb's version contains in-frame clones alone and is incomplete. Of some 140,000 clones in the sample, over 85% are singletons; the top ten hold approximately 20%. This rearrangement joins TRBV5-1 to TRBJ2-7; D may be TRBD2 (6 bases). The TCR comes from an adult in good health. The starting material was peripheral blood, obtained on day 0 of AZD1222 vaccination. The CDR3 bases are TGCGCCAGCAGCTTGGGGGGGAGGACCTACGAGCAGTACTTC. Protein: CASSLGGRTYEQYF.